This T cell receptor beta chain was captured in a study of blood T cell repertoires in COVID-19. Study details: Spain, Italy and the United States supplied samples that represented acute and convalescent COVID-19. From T cells, B-cell-depleted T cells, or PBMCs came the material, which was cDNA or gDNA.

CDR1 MRHNA and CDR2 SNTAGT come from the germline V gene. V dropped 5 bases and J dropped 6; count of bases not matched to a gene: 14. This CDR3 has 18 amino acids. In the original analysis: How many nucleated cells were present was estimated from reference gene primer amplification. Libraries were prepared by immunoSEQ multiplex PCR; TCRdb keeps only in-frame clonotypes and omits some of them. From that table come the V and J calls and clone size; the DNA was used to work out D and trimming. The data hold 410,000 or so clones, with approximately 90% observed a single time. The genes are TRBV6-4 and TRBJ2-3; 13 nucleotides agree with TRBD2. This clonotype was sampled from a middle-aged woman with COVID-19, enrolled during active disease. The source material was peripheral blood. The CDR3 bases are TGTGCCAGCAGTATTTTAGGGACTAGCGGGGTGGAATGCGATACGCAGTATTTT. It translates to CASSILGTSGVECDTQYF.